The 4 T cell receptor beta chains listed next were all sequenced from one sample in a study of identical twins. MiXCR, run by TCRdb on the 5' RACE reads, gives a single entry per CDR3 protein. The data show roughly 710,000 distinct CDR3 sequences, less than 7% seen once. The sample comprised naive T cells sorted from blood. The source of these receptors is a man between 18 and 35 years old in good health.

This clonotype has at least ten counts. V and J are TRBV15 and TRBJ1-2, with D possibly matching TRBD1 (6 bases). The CDR3 length is 15 residues. The germline V gene has CDR1 LNHNV and CDR2 YYDKDF (reference sequence). Trimming removed 1 base at V and 7 bases at J, with 16 bases between. Here the CDR3 reads CATSRGGVRGAGYTF. In nucleotides, the CDR3 is TGTGCCACCAGCAGAGGTGGGGTACGGGGGGCTGGCTACACCTTC.

This clonotype has a handful of counts. The gene calls are TRBV20-1 and TRBJ2-5; no clear D. The germline CDR1 and CDR2 sequences are DFQATT and SNEGSKA (reference sequence). Trimming removed 4 bases from V and 2 bases from J, with 5 bases in between. The CDR3 sequence is 11 residues long. The CDR3 nucleotides are TGCAGTGCTAAAGCGCAAGAGACCCAGTACTTC. Translating it yields CSAKAQETQYF.

This clonotype has a handful of counts. The chain is built from TRBV6-1 and TRBJ2-2; D is undetermined. Germline V gene data show CDR1 as MNHNS and CDR2 as SASEGT. V dropped 7 bases and J dropped 3 bases, with 15 bases sitting between them. CDR3 size: 15 residues. Written as DNA, the CDR3 is TGTGCCAGCAAGACCCCGGAAACCGACACCGGGGAGCTGTTTTTT. Protein: CASKTPETDTGELFF.

This clonotype was counted at least ten times. The chain joins TRBV5-1 to TRBJ2-1, with 7 bases identical to TRBD2. The germline V gene encodes CDR1 SGHRS and CDR2 YFSETQ. Losses at the gene ends were 0 bases for V and 0 bases for J; bases not matched to a gene: 3. The CDR3 is 16 residues long. DNA for the CDR3: TGCGCCAGCAGCTTGGCTAGCGGACTCTCCTACAATGAGCAGTTCTTC. Protein: CASSLASGLSYNEQFF. Full variable domain (rest looked up from reference TRBV5-1 and TRBJ2-1): KAGVTQTPRYLIKTRGQQVTLSCSPISGHRSVSWYQQTPGQGLQFLFEYFSETQRNKGNFPGRFSGRQFSNSRSEMNVSTLELGDSALYLCASSLASGLSYNEQFFGPGTRLTVL.